One sample yielded the 20 T cell receptor beta chains listed below, sequenced in a study of post-analysis software for immune sequencing data. Findings and caveats of the study: About five TRBV segments were more frequent in patients than controls; TRBV5-6, TRBV5-1 and TRBV20-1 belonged to this group.

TCR beta libraries were prepared from cDNA with unique molecular identifiers. TCRdb recomputed calls from the PCR reads with MiXCR, one row per CDR3 protein. The table has 650,000 to 850,000 distinct CDR3 sequences, approximately 57% seen once. These receptors have no identified antigens. The sample taken for sequencing was blood. The receptors stem from a girl aged 5-17 years with multiple sclerosis.

This clonotype appeared a few times. The rearrangement links TRBV3-1 to TRBJ2-7, with 9 bases lining up with TRBD2. Germline CDR1 is LGHDT and CDR2 is YNNKEL (reference sequence). Trimming took 1 base from V and 1 from J; bases not matched to a gene: 5. The CDR3 totals 16 residues. The CDR3 DNA sequence: TGTGCCAGCAGCCAAGTCGGCGGGAGGGATTCCTACGAGCAGTACTTC. Translation: CASSQVGGRDSYEQYF.

This clonotype was seen a few times. This sequence joins TRBV7-2 and TRBJ2-7; D is undetermined. The CDR3 is 12 residues long. Trimming shortened V by 3 bases and J by 3 bases, and 6 bases separated the two germline ends. Germline lookup yields CDR1 SGHTA and CDR2 FQGNSA. The CDR3, as DNA: TGTGCCAGCAGCTTCGAATTCTACGAGCAGTACTTC. Translated, it gives CASSFEFYEQYF.

The chain recombines TRBV14 with TRBJ1-4; D is unresolved. Looked up from germline, CDR1 is SGHDN and CDR2 is FVKESK. The CDR3 is 15 amino acids. V dropped 2 bases and J dropped 7 bases, with 14 bases sitting between them. The CDR3 protein is CASSQTRGIGEKLFF. For the CDR3, the DNA is TGTGCCAGCAGCCAAACCCGGGGTATTGGTGAAAAACTGTTTTTT.

This clonotype was counted a few times. This chain joins TRBV12-3 or TRBV12-4 and TRBJ2-1, with 12 bases that match TRBD2. The CDR3 runs 15 residues. Trimming at V came to 6 bases and at J to 6 bases, leaving 6 bases not matched to a gene. The chain's CDR3 is CASRGLAGGGNEQFF. In DNA, the CDR3 is TGTGCCAGCAGGGGTCTAGCGGGAGGGGGCAATGAGCAGTTCTTC.

This clonotype was observed a handful of times. The V gene is TRBV7-2, the J gene TRBJ1-2; 12 bases align to TRBD1. The germline gives CDR1 SGHTA, CDR2 FQGNSA. V lost 3 bases to trimming and J lost 4 bases; unmatched junction nucleotides: 9. CDR3 length: 17 amino acids. In nucleotides, the CDR3 is TGTGCCAGCAGCTTGGGACAGGGGGCTTCCCTCGGCTATGGCTACACCTTC. This codes for CASSLGQGASLGYGYTF. Using reference TRBV7-2 and TRBJ1-2 for the parts outside the CDR3, the full variable domain is GAGVSQSPSNKVTEKGKDVELRCDPISGHTALYWYRQSLGQGLEFLIYFQGNSAPDKSGLPSDRFSAERTGGSVSTLTIQRTQQEDSAVYLCASSLGQGASLGYGYTFGSGTRLTVV.

The rearrangement joins TRBV12-3 or TRBV12-4 to TRBJ2-1; 10 positions match TRBD1. V lost 4 bases to trimming and J lost 8 bases; unmatched junction nucleotides: 5. This CDR3 spans 14 amino acids. The CDR3 sequence: CASSSGTGDDEQFF. The CDR3, as DNA: TGTGCCAGCAGTTCCGGGACAGGGGACGATGAGCAGTTCTTC.

This sequence joins TRBV6-2 or TRBV6-3 and TRBJ2-7; D call uncertain. The germline V and J ends were trimmed by 3 bases and 5 bases, with 11 bases remaining between them. This CDR3 region has 13 residues. The germline V gene encodes CDR1 MNHEY and CDR2 SVGEGT. Here the CDR3 reads CASSYPRPHEQYF. The CDR3 region has the DNA TGTGCCAGCAGTTATCCCAGGCCCCACGAGCAGTACTTC.

This clonotype showed up just a few times. The V gene is TRBV20-1, the J gene TRBJ2-4; 11 nucleotides align to TRBD2. The J call is doubtful: the DNA matches TRBJ2-7 better. Germline CDR1 reads DFQATT; CDR2 reads SNEGSKA (reference sequence). This CDR3 spans 16 amino acids. CDR3: CSAISTSGAYIHEQYF. CDR3 in DNA: TGCAGTGCTATTTCGACTAGCGGGGCTTACATCCACGAGCAGTACTTC.

The table lists this clonotype with a few counts. The chain is built from TRBV20-1 and TRBJ2-5; no firm D call. The germline CDR1 and CDR2 sequences are DFQATT and SNEGSKA (reference sequence). V lost 3 bases and J 0 bases, leaving 8 bases between the germline ends. There are 13 residues in the CDR3. CDR3 DNA: TGCAGTGCTAGTAGATTGTACCAAGAGACCCAGTACTTC. This encodes CSASRLYQETQYF.

This clonotype has just a few counts. This chain uses TRBV5-5 with TRBJ2-1, with D uncertain. V was clipped by 6 bases and J by 0 bases, with 4 bases between them. The CDR3 contains 12 residues. Germline V gives CDR1 SGHKS, CDR2 YYEKEE (reference sequence). CDR3 coding DNA: TGTGCCAGCATTGGCTCCTACAATGAGCAGTTCTTC. Its translation: CASIGSYNEQFF. Full variable domain (missing parts from reference TRBV5-5 and TRBJ2-1): DAGVTQSPTHLIKTRGQQVTLRCSPISGHKSVSWYQQVLGQGPQFIFQYYEKEERGRGNFPDRFSARQFPNYSSELNVNALLLGDSALYLCASIGSYNEQFFGPGTRLTVL.

V and J are TRBV30 and TRBJ1-4, with 8 bases that match TRBD1. This CDR3 region has 14 residues. V lost 4 bases, J lost 7 bases, and 8 bases stayed unmatched. The germline V gene encodes CDR1 GTSNPN and CDR2 SVGIG (reference sequence). CDR3 nucleotide sequence: TGTGCCTGGACCCCCGGACAGGGAGGTGAAAAACTGTTTTTT. Amino acid sequence: CAWTPGQGGEKLFF.

The chain has TRBV20-1 and TRBJ2-3, with D possibly TRBD2 on 5 matching bases. Germline V CDR1 and CDR2: DFQATT, SNEGSKA (reference sequence). The CDR3 sequence is 13 residues long. V gave up 5 bases and J gave up 1 base, with 10 bases separating them. The CDR3 coding sequence is TGCAGTGCTGAGGTGAGGGGCACAGATACGCAGTATTTT. Encoded protein: CSAEVRGTDTQYF.

This clonotype came up a few times. V is TRBV11-2 and J is TRBJ2-7; 10 positions agree with TRBD2. Germline assignment: CDR1 SGHAT and CDR2 FQNNGV. J lost 3 bases, V lost 5 bases, and 7 bases had no gene match. This CDR3 comprises 15 residues. The chain's CDR3 is CASSLRTSGDYEQYF. The CDR3 region has the DNA TGTGCCAGCAGCCTCCGGACTAGCGGAGACTACGAGCAGTACTTC.

As for this clonotype: This is likely a read error, given that the CDR3 carries no conserved phenylalanine or tryptophan at its end. CDR3 in amino acids: CASSPRGGTNTGELFC. The CDR3 DNA reads TGTGCCAGCAGCCCCAGGGGGGGGACCAACACCGGGGAGCTGTTTTGT. The chain is built from TRBV25-1 and TRBJ2-2; D is perhaps TRBD1 or TRBD2 (7 bases each). The CDR3 has 16 residues. Germline loops: CDR1 MGHDK, CDR2 SYGVNS. Trimming stripped 6 bases from V and 2 bases from J, with 16 bases between.

The chain uses TRBV29-1 and TRBJ2-1, with 9 bases fitting TRBD2. The V and J ends lost 5 bases and 8 bases, in that order; junction bases with no gene match: 19. CDR1 and CDR2 from the germline V gene are SQVTM and ANQGSEA. This CDR3 has 17 amino acids. The DNA of the CDR3 is TGCAGCGTTTATCCGGGACTAGCCCCTCATACGGCGGATGAGCAGTTCTTC. Translated: CSVYPGLAPHTADEQFF.

Points on this clonotype: A read error may produce the germline difference seen at one junction end. CDR3 sequence: CASSLASGQLYEQYF. CDR3 in DNA: TGTGCTAGCAGCTTAGCCTCGGGACAGCTCTACGAGCAGTACTTC. The V gene is TRBV7-7, the J gene TRBJ2-4, with TRBD1 matching 7 bases. The J call may be incorrect, as the DNA end agrees better with TRBJ2-7. Germline V lookup: CDR1 SSHAT, CDR2 FNYEAQ (reference sequence). This CDR3 comprises 15 residues.

This clonotype was detected only once. The chain combines TRBV6-5 with TRBJ2-5, with D possibly being TRBD1 (5 bases). The germline V and J ends were trimmed by 10 bases and 2 bases, with 8 bases remaining between them. This CDR3 spans 11 amino acids. Germline V CDR1 and CDR2: MNHEY, SVGAGI. CDR3 protein: CANRTQETQYF. The CDR3, as DNA: TGTGCCAACCGGACACAAGAGACCCAGTACTTC.

The V and J genes are TRBV4-1 and TRBJ1-2; tentatively, D is TRBD1 (6 bases). Germline CDR1 reads MGHRA; CDR2 reads YSYEKL. Trimming shortened V by 6 bases and J by 5 bases, and 16 bases separated the two germline ends. The CDR3 runs to 14 residues. The CDR3 DNA reads as TGCGCCAGCAGGTCCCAGGGGACGGTTTATGGCTACACCTTC. Translation gives CASRSQGTVYGYTF.

This clonotype was observed a handful of times. This rearrangement joins TRBV18 to TRBJ2-7; 7 bases match TRBD2. The CDR3 is made up of 15 amino acids. The V gene end was trimmed by 0 bases and the J gene end by 3 bases; junction bases not matched to a gene: 5. Germline CDR1 is KGHSH and CDR2 is LQKENI. The CDR3 protein is CASSPPGGNFYEQYF. The CDR3 DNA is TGTGCCAGCTCACCACCGGGAGGGAACTTCTACGAGCAGTACTTC.

The chain is built from TRBV5-1 and TRBJ2-7; perhaps TRBD1 as D (5 bases). In germline, CDR1 is SGHRS, CDR2 YFSETQ. The CDR3 sequence is 13 residues long. Trimming cost V 3 bases and J 2 bases, with 9 bases left between them. CDR3 nucleotides: TGCGCCAGCAGCTCGGACACTACCTACGAGCAGTACTTC. As protein: CASSSDTTYEQYF.